These 17 T cell receptor beta chains were all obtained from the same sample, sequenced in a study of tumor-infiltrating lymphocytes in primary liver carcinoma. It was from approximately 20-30 mg of unsorted bulk tissue that RNA and DNA were co-extracted. TCR beta cDNA was made from 450 to 500 ng total RNA with a constant-region primer. Libraries for TCR beta were built through three nested multiplex PCR rounds, which together made up a slightly modified ARM-PCR procedure. Rounds one and two of PCR, each of 10 cycles, were primed with TRBV1-TRBV30 forward primers and a C-beta reverse primer. MiXCR was run by TCRdb on the multiplex PCR reads, yielding one entry per CDR3 protein. The sample consists of 45,000 to 55,000 distinct CDR3 sequences, 71% of them appearing once. Sequencing used liver tumor tissue from sampling region 5. The subset denotes: tumor region T5, tumor centre. The receptors derive from a man aged 35 to 55 with primary liver carcinoma and hepatitis B virus infection.

This chain links TRBV29-1 with TRBJ1-2; D is uncertain. V was shortened by 6 bases and J by 11 bases, with 19 bases between the two germline ends. This CDR3 has 12 amino acids. Germline loops: CDR1 SQVTM, CDR2 ANQGSEA. The CDR3 region is CSVVRGVFGYTF. The CDR3 DNA reads as TGCAGCGTGGTGCGCGGGGTTTTTGGTTACACCTTC. Variable domain in full (rest from reference TRBV29-1 and TRBJ1-2): SAVISQKPSRDICQRGTSLTIQCQVDSQVTMMFWYRQQPGQSLTLIATANQGSEATYESGFVIDKFPISRPNLTFSTLTVSNMSPEDSSIYLCSVVRGVFGYTFGSGTRLTVV.

As for this clonotype: Here the CDR3 omits its conserved ending phenylalanine or tryptophan, so a read error is the likely source. V is TRBV28 and J is TRBJ1-5; 8 bases are shared with TRBD1. Unmatched junction bases numbered 3, after V lost 3 bases and J lost 2 bases. Germline CDR1 reads MDHEN; CDR2 reads SYDVKM. The CDR3 is made up of 15 amino acids. CDR3 protein: CASSFDRGRNQPQHY. CDR3 in DNA: TGTGCCAGCAGTTTTGACAGGGGTCGCAATCAGCCCCAGCATTAT.

Regarding this clonotype: The junction departs from germline at one end; a sequencing error may be responsible. The chain couples TRBV5-1 to TRBJ2-1, with 8 bases identical to TRBD2. The CDR3 runs to 15 residues. The germline V gene encodes CDR1 SGHRS and CDR2 YFSETQ. CDR3 nucleotide sequence: TGCGCCAGCGGCTTGCCTAGCGGGCCCAACAATGAGCAGTTCTTC. It encodes CASGLPSGPNNEQFF.

Of note for this clonotype: The conserved closing phenylalanine or tryptophan is absent in this CDR3, likely reflecting a read error. The gene calls are TRBV11-2 and TRBJ1-2; the D is unclear. CDR1 and CDR2 (germline): SGHAT, FQNNGV. The CDR3 consists of 13 residues. CDR3 nucleotides: TGTGCCAGCAGCTTAGAGTGGAACTGTGGCTACACCCTC. It encodes CASSLEWNCGYTL.

This clonotype occurred many times. V and J are TRBV7-9 and TRBJ1-1; D gene ambiguous. Germline V gene sequence: CDR1 SEHNR, CDR2 FQNEAQ (reference sequence). V gave up 6 bases and J gave up 1 base, with 15 bases separating them. The CDR3 length is 15 residues. The CDR3 protein is CASSPAAPTNTEAFF. CDR3 in DNA: TGTGCCAGCAGTCCCGCGGCTCCGACGAACACTGAAGCTTTCTTT.

This clonotype was picked up a small number of times. The rearrangement uses TRBV11-2 and TRBJ1-1; 10 bases map to TRBD1. J lost 4 bases, V lost 5 bases, and 13 bases had no gene match. Germline V gene data show CDR1 as SGHAT and CDR2 as FQNNGV. The CDR3 length is 17 residues. The CDR3 DNA reads as TGTGCCAGCAGCCGAATGGGGGGACAGGGGTTCGGCACTGAAGCTTTCTTT. Its protein product is CASSRMGGQGFGTEAFF.

V gene TRBV11-2 combines with J gene TRBJ2-1; D unresolved. The germline V and J ends were trimmed by 4 bases and 4 bases, with 5 bases remaining between them. Per germline, CDR1 SGHAT and CDR2 FQNNGV. The CDR3 has 12 residues. DNA of the CDR3: TGTGCCAGCAGCTCGATGTACAATGAGCAGTTCTTC. As protein: CASSSMYNEQFF.

Comments on this clonotype: The junction does not match germline at one end; this may be a read error. The chain joins TRBV7-8 to TRBJ2-2, with D possibly being TRBD2 (6 bases). The germline V gene encodes CDR1 SGHVS and CDR2 FQNEAQ. This CDR3 comprises 14 residues. The CDR3 sequence is CVCKDGGNTGEPFF. The CDR3 DNA follows: TGTGTCTGTAAAGACGGGGGAAACACCGGGGAGCCGTTTTTT.

A word on this clonotype: A much larger clone differs by one base, so this may be a read error. The V gene is TRBV28, the J gene TRBJ1-2; 9 bases map to TRBD1. Germline CDR1 and CDR2: MDHEN and SYDVKM. The CDR3 is 13 amino acids. The CDR3 sequence is CASVRDREEGCTF. CDR3 nucleotides: TGTGCCAGCGTAAGGGACAGGGAGGAAGGCTGCACCTTC.

Regarding this clonotype: A single base separates this from a much larger clone, so it may be a read error. J is TRBJ2-7 and V is TRBV5-1; tentative D call: TRBD2 (6 bases). V was clipped by 4 bases and J by 3 bases, with 17 bases between them. Germline values: CDR1 SGHRS, CDR2 YFSETQ. The CDR3 is 15 amino acids. The CDR3 DNA reads as TGCGCCAGCAGCGGCTCTTGGAGGGTAAACTACGAGCAGTACTTC. This gives the protein CASSGSWRVNYEQYF.

This chain uses TRBV29-1 with TRBJ2-1; TRBD1 is a possible D gene (6 bases). V was shortened by 7 bases and J by 8 bases, with 21 bases between the two germline ends. The CDR3 runs 14 residues. Germline lookup yields CDR1 SQVTM and CDR2 ANQGSEA. The CDR3 spells CSGLPGHGMDEQFF. CDR3 in DNA: TGCAGCGGACTGCCGGGACATGGGATGGATGAGCAGTTCTTC.

Notes on this clonotype: Lacking the conserved final phenylalanine or tryptophan, this CDR3 likely reflects a read error. The CDR3 reads CASYKDSQETQYL. CDR3 DNA: TGTGCCAGCTATAAAGACAGTCAAGAGACCCAGTACCTC. The rearrangement joins TRBV6-5 to TRBJ2-5, with TRBD1 as a possible D gene (5 bases). Between the trimmed V and J ends, which lost 8 bases and 2 bases, there was a span of 12 bases. The germline CDR1 and CDR2 sequences are MNHEY and SVGAGI. The CDR3 has 13 amino acids.

The sample holds many counts of this clonotype. The V and J genes are TRBV29-1 and TRBJ1-3; D is uncertain. Germline V gives CDR1 SQVTM, CDR2 ANQGSEA. CDR3 length: 15 residues. The V gene lost 0 bases and the J gene lost 0 bases, with 9 bases spanning the gap. The CDR3 sequence is CSVEDPSSSGNTIYF. Written as DNA, the CDR3 is TGCAGCGTTGAAGACCCCAGCAGCTCTGGAAACACCATATATTTT.

Notes on this clonotype: The junction does not match germline at one end; this may be a read error. The chain joins TRBV11-2 to TRBJ2-2; maybe TRBD2 (6 bases). The CDR3 is 15 residues long. CDR1 is SGHAT, CDR2 FQNNGV, per germline. CDR3 nucleotides: TGTGCCAGCAGCTTAACCGGACGGGGCACCGGGGGGCTGTTTTTT. Amino acid sequence: CASSLTGRGTGGLFF.

The chain combines TRBV29-1 with TRBJ2-3; D remains unclear. The J call may be faulty, since TRBJ1-5 better matches the DNA end. Looked up from germline, CDR1 is SQVTM and CDR2 is ANQGSEA. The CDR3 length is 15 residues. The CDR3 is CSVRTSVARTDTQHF. CDR3 nucleotides: TGCAGCGTCCGGACTAGCGTGGCCCGCACAGATACGCAGCATTTT.

This clonotype was counted many times. The chain links TRBV16 to TRBJ2-6; the D gene is possibly TRBD1 (6 bases). The germline CDR1 and CDR2 sequences are KGHSY and FQNENV. This CDR3 is built from 16 residues. The V and J ends lost 9 bases and 0 bases respectively, with 15 bases between them. The CDR3 bases are TGTGCCAGTCGAGGGGGTCCAAGCTCTGGGGCCAACGTCCTGACTTTC. It translates to CASRGGPSSGANVLTF. Together with reference TRBV16 and TRBJ2-6, the CDR3 gives the full variable domain: GEEVAQTPKHLVRGEGQKAKLYCAPIKGHSYVFWYQQVLKNEFKFLISFQNENVFDETGMPKERFSAKCLPNSPCSLEIQATKLEDSAVYFCASRGGPSSGANVLTFGAGSRLTVL.

As concerns this clonotype: Mismatch with germline at one junction end may stem from a read error. This chain links TRBV2 with TRBJ2-2, with D possibly matching TRBD2 (10 bases). There are 16 residues in the CDR3. Germline V gene data show CDR1 as SNHLY and CDR2 as FYNNEI. In DNA form, the CDR3 reads TGTGTCAGCAGTGACTCACTAGCGGGACAGGGCGGGGAGCTGCTTTTT. It encodes CVSSDSLAGQGGELLF.